The TCR beta chain described here comes from a study of blood T cell repertoires in COVID-19. About the study: Material from acute and convalescent COVID-19 was sourced from the United States, Italy and Spain. Nucleic acid was either cDNA or gDNA, and it came from T cells, B-cell-depleted T cells, or PBMCs.

V was clipped by 0 bases and J by 2 bases, with 14 bases between them. The CDR3 contains 16 residues. Germline assignment: CDR1 SGHRS and CDR2 YFSETQ. Method: immunoSEQ multiplex PCR; TCRdb's copy keeps in-frame clones and lacks some. The table has under 70,000 clones, around 84% seen once. This TCR derives from a woman older than 75 with acute or convalescent COVID-19. The V gene is TRBV5-1, the J gene TRBJ1-1, with a tentative D call TRBD1 (6 bases). Source material: peripheral blood. The DNA of the CDR3 is TGCGCCAGCAGCTTGGCCGCAGGGGCACAAAACACTGAAGCTTTCTTT. It translates to CASSLAAGAQNTEAFF.